This TCR beta chain is drawn from a study of vaccination and CD4 T cells after COVID-19. Oncomine TCR Beta short-read sequencing was applied to DNA from cultured CD4+ T cells. TCRdb called the PCR reads again in MiXCR, with one record for every CDR3 protein. Of 15,000 to 20,000 distinct CDR3 sequences detected, around a third appear once; the ten largest clones hold 15% to 18%. Overall study results and limits: In median terms, SARS-CoV-2-reactive clonotypes went from approximately 21 to 40, a nonsignificant rise.

Treatment described: approximately 10-day PBMC culture with coronavirus spike peptide pools or control peptides (ViraFEST assay). This clonotype is a singleton in its sample. Its antigen is as yet unknown. Its ends do not fully match the called genes, so a read error is possible. The CDR3 covers 12 residues. Per germline, CDR1 MNHEY and CDR2 SVGAGI. This receptor was identified in a human donor with COVID-19. Sequenced sample: cultured CD4+ T cells from blood. This chain joins TRBV6-5 and TRBJ1-1; perhaps TRBD1 as D (6 bases). CDR3 sequence (DNA): TGTGCCAGCAGTTACGTACAGGACAGCCAAGTCTTT. Its translation: CASSYVQDSQVF.